Each of the 31 T cell receptor beta chains below was sequenced from the same sample in a study of blood T cells in healthy people across ages. Combining a sample-barcoded 5' primer with a J-beta primer mix, a second PCR ran for roughly 6 to 12 cycles. A single record per CDR3 protein comes from TCRdb applying MiXCR to the 5' RACE reads. The sample yields about 1.5 million distinct CDR3 sequences, approximately 42% seen once. Sequencing input: blood. These receptors were obtained from a woman aged 18 to 35 in good health.

Of note for this clonotype: At one end the junction does not follow the germline gene, possibly because of a read error. The genes are TRBV20-1 and TRBJ1-3; unclear D gene. The CDR3 runs to 15 residues. Germline assignment: CDR1 DFQATT and CDR2 SNEGSKA (reference sequence). The CDR3 reads CSARDRVFSGDTIYF. The CDR3, as DNA: TGCAGTGCTAGAGATAGGGTCTTCTCTGGAGACACCATATATTTT.

There are a few counts of this clonotype. The gene calls are TRBV11-1 and TRBJ2-5; the D gene could be TRBD1 or TRBD2 (5 bases each). The V gene lost 5 bases and the J gene lost 2 bases, with 18 bases spanning the gap. Per germline, CDR1 SGHAT and CDR2 FQDESV (reference sequence). This CDR3 region has 16 residues. CDR3 region: CASSPRLGVRQETQYF. CDR3 bases: TGTGCCAGCAGCCCACGGCTGGGGGTGAGACAAGAGACCCAGTACTTC.

V and J are TRBV20-1 and TRBJ1-1; D ambiguous. The V end lost 1 base, the J end lost 4 bases, and 7 bases lay between the germline ends. The germline CDR1 and CDR2 sequences are DFQATT and SNEGSKA (reference sequence). The CDR3 spans 12 residues. The CDR3 DNA is TGCAGTGCTAGAGCCGGCGGCACTGAAGCTTTCTTT. This gives the protein CSARAGGTEAFF.

This clonotype was observed a few times. One junction end disagrees with the germline gene, perhaps due to a read error. This chain connects TRBV4-1 to TRBJ2-1, with D maybe TRBD2 (6 bases). The germline CDR1 and CDR2 sequences are MGHRA and YSYEKL. The CDR3 spans 13 residues. In DNA, the CDR3 is TGTGCCAGCAGCCAATCGGGGTTAGCGGTGTTGTTCTTC. Translation: CASSQSGLAVLFF.

This clonotype was found a few times. Compared with germline, one end of the junction differs, possibly owing to a read error. The chain combines TRBV11-2 with TRBJ2-5, with D perhaps TRBD2 (5 bases). CDR1 and CDR2 (germline): SGHAT, FQNNGV. This CDR3 comprises 13 residues. The CDR3 loop reads CASSVDVEEAQYF. In DNA, the CDR3 is TGTGCCAGCAGCGTAGATGTGGAGGAGGCCCAGTACTTC.

V usage is TRBV20-1 and J usage is TRBJ1-4, with D perhaps TRBD1 (5 bases). The CDR3 has 15 amino acids. Trimming stripped 0 bases from V and 4 bases from J, with 12 bases between. CDR1 and CDR2 (germline): DFQATT, SNEGSKA (reference sequence). The CDR3 coding sequence is TGCAGTGCTAGAGATCCCGGGGCCTTTAATGAAAAACTGTTTTTT. This codes for CSARDPGAFNEKLFF.

This chain uses TRBV9 with TRBJ1-4; the D is unclear. V gave up 0 bases and J gave up 0 bases, with 6 bases separating them. The CDR3 is 15 residues long. CDR1 SGDLS and CDR2 YYNGEE come from the germline V gene. The CDR3 spells CASSVGVTTNEKLFF. Written as DNA, the CDR3 is TGTGCCAGCAGCGTAGGGGTAACAACTAATGAAAAACTGTTTTTT.

The chain couples TRBV27 to TRBJ2-7; a possible D gene is TRBD2 (6 bases). The V gene lost 4 bases and the J gene lost 7 bases, with 26 bases spanning the gap. Germline-derived CDR1 and CDR2 are MNHEY and SMNVEV (reference sequence). This CDR3 is 17 amino acids long. CDR3 DNA sequence: TGTGCCAGCAGTTGGCTCGGGAGTCACGGCTACAATCATGAGCAGTACTTC. It encodes CASSWLGSHGYNHEQYF.

The V call is TRBV7-8, the J call TRBJ2-1; D perhaps matches TRBD2 (6 bases). Germline V CDR1 and CDR2: SGHVS, FQNEAQ. V gave up 5 bases and J gave up 0 bases, with 23 bases separating them. This CDR3 is 19 amino acids long. CDR3 residues: CASSHRRDFSPSSYNEQFF. As DNA, the CDR3 is TGTGCCAGCAGCCATCGGCGGGACTTTTCTCCTAGCTCCTACAATGAGCAGTTCTTC. Combining the CDR3 with reference TRBV7-8 and TRBJ2-1 gives the whole variable domain GAGVSQSPRYKVAKRGQDVALRCDPISGHVSLFWYQQALGQGPEFLTYFQNEAQLDKSGLPSDRFFAERPEGSVSTLKIQRTQQEDSAVYLCASSHRRDFSPSSYNEQFFGPGTRLTVL.

This clonotype has a handful of counts. The chain links TRBV12-3 or TRBV12-4 to TRBJ2-1, with 11 positions matching TRBD2. Unmatched junction bases numbered 5, after V lost 8 bases and J lost 2 bases. CDR3 length: 15 residues. The CDR3 DNA sequence: TGTGCCAGCGCATTACTAGCGGGGGCCTACAATGAGCAGTTCTTC. Its protein product is CASALLAGAYNEQFF.

The chain links TRBV9 to TRBJ2-5, with 11 bases aligning to TRBD2. The CDR3 length is 14 residues. CDR1 SGDLS and CDR2 YYNGEE come from the germline V gene. V lost 2 bases, J lost 13 bases, and 10 bases stayed unmatched. CDR3 bases: TGTGCCAGCAGCGTTTCTCCGGGACTAGCGGAGAGGTACTTC. Residues: CASSVSPGLAERYF. Full variable domain (outside the CDR3, taken from reference TRBV9 and TRBJ2-5): DSGVTQTPKHLITATGQRVTLRCSPRSGDLSVYWYQQSLDQGLQFLIQYYNGEERAKGNILERFSAQQFPDLHSELNLSSLELGDSALYFCASSVSPGLAERYFGPGTRLLVL.

This clonotype was seen only a few times. This rearrangement joins TRBV11-2 to TRBJ2-7, with unresolved D. CDR3 size: 17 residues. Trimming took off 7 bases at V and 2 bases at J, with 24 bases between the two ends. Germline V gene data show CDR1 as SGHAT and CDR2 as FQNNGV. As DNA, the CDR3 is TGTGCCAGCACGCCCTTGTCGACGGCGAGCTACCCCTACGAGCAGTACTTC. Amino acid sequence: CASTPLSTASYPYEQYF.

The chain uses TRBV7-2 and TRBJ2-7, with 8 bases lining up with TRBD1. Trimming removed 5 bases from V and 7 bases from J; junction bases left unmatched: 13. The germline V gene has CDR1 SGHTA and CDR2 FQGNSA. CDR3 length equals 15 residues. DNA of the CDR3: TGTGCCAGCAGCCGCGACAGGGGCGTCTACAATGAGCAGTACTTC. This translates into CASSRDRGVYNEQYF. Supplemented by reference TRBV7-2 and TRBJ2-7, the full variable domain reads GAGVSQSPSNKVTEKGKDVELRCDPISGHTALYWYRQSLGQGLEFLIYFQGNSAPDKSGLPSDRFSAERTGGSVSTLTIQRTQQEDSAVYLCASSRDRGVYNEQYFGPGTRLTVT.

This clonotype was counted a few times. The rearrangement joins TRBV21-1 to TRBJ2-5; the table gives TRBD1 as D, unverified against the DNA. TRBV21-1 is designated a pseudogene. The CDR3 covers 18 residues. The CDR3, as DNA: TGTGCCAGCAGTTCGTTGACAGGGGGACCCTTGAGGCAAGAGACCCAGTACTTC. Encoded protein: CASSSLTGGPLRQETQYF.

This clonotype appeared a few times. The chain uses TRBV20-1 and TRBJ2-1, with 7 positions matching TRBD2. After removal of 0 bases from V and 0 bases from J, the junction contained 5 bases not matched to a gene. In germline, CDR1 is DFQATT, CDR2 SNEGSKA (reference sequence). There are 16 residues in the CDR3. In DNA form, the CDR3 reads TGCAGTGCTAGAGATCGTGGCGGGAGCTCCTACAATGAGCAGTTCTTC. Protein product: CSARDRGGSSYNEQFF.

The chain combines TRBV12-3 or TRBV12-4 with TRBJ1-1, with TRBD1 as a possible D gene (5 bases). Trimming cost V 5 bases and J 4 bases, with 14 bases left between them. This CDR3 has 14 amino acids. CDR3 loop: CASSVRGRGTEAFF. The DNA for the CDR3 is TGTGCCAGCAGTGTACGGGGTAGGGGCACTGAAGCTTTCTTT.

This clonotype was seen a handful of times. The chain links TRBV5-1 to TRBJ1-5; D call uncertain. The CDR3 contains 12 residues. V lost 7 bases to trimming and J lost 9 bases, with 14 bases between them. CDR1 SGHRS and CDR2 YFSETQ come from the germline V gene. Written as DNA, the CDR3 is TGCGCCAGCCCGGCAGCCCTGTGGCCCCAGCATTTT. Protein sequence: CASPAALWPQHF.

This clonotype appeared a few times. The J gene is TRBJ1-2, the V gene TRBV12-3 or TRBV12-4; 10 nucleotides align to TRBD1. V gave up 6 bases and J gave up 3 bases; unmatched junction bases: 10. This CDR3 is 16 amino acids long. In DNA form, the CDR3 reads TGTGCCAGCAGCTCCTTCGTGGGACAGGGGTACTATGGCTACACCTTC. It is translated as CASSSFVGQGYYGYTF.

This sequence joins TRBV5-1 and TRBJ1-1; D gene unclear. The CDR3 extends over 13 amino acids. V was pared by 4 bases and J by 3 bases, with 10 bases between. Germline values: CDR1 SGHRS, CDR2 YFSETQ. CDR3 amino acids: CASSVYIDTEAFF. In nucleotides, the CDR3 is TGCGCCAGCAGCGTATACATCGACACTGAAGCTTTCTTT.

This clonotype was observed a few times. V usage is TRBV12-3 or TRBV12-4 and J usage is TRBJ1-4; TRBD1 agrees at 11 bases. The CDR3 has 14 amino acids. With 3 bases clipped from V and 13 bases from J, the junction kept 7 bases outside the gene matches. The CDR3: CASSLAGTGGGLFF. CDR3 nucleotide sequence: TGTGCCAGCAGTTTGGCCGGGACAGGGGGAGGACTGTTTTTT.

J is TRBJ2-5 and V is TRBV2; 8 bases map to TRBD1. The DNA end is a closer match to TRBJ2-1, so the J assignment may be wrong. The CDR3 spans 14 residues. CDR1 is SNHLY, CDR2 FYNNEI, per germline. CDR3 loop: CASSTDRVGETQFF. The CDR3, as DNA: TGTGCCAGCAGTACGGACAGGGTGGGAGAGACCCAGTTCTTC.

This clonotype came up a few times. The J gene is TRBJ1-2, the V gene TRBV12-3 or TRBV12-4; no firm D call. V shed 5 bases and J shed 2 bases, with 15 bases lying between them. The CDR3 sequence is 15 residues long. Here the CDR3 reads CASSTLGGRNYGYTF. CDR3 DNA: TGTGCCAGCAGTACCCTAGGCGGACGAAACTATGGCTACACCTTC.

There are a few counts of this clonotype. This sequence joins TRBV20-1 and TRBJ2-7, with no clear D. Near its end, the DNA agrees better with TRBJ2-4, so the J call may be wrong. There are 12 residues in the CDR3. The germline CDR1 and CDR2 sequences are DFQATT and SNEGSKA (reference sequence). The CDR3 region has the DNA TGCAGTGCTAGTGAGCCAAAAAACATTCAGTACTTC. Its translation: CSASEPKNIQYF.

There are a few counts of this clonotype. This chain joins TRBV7-2 and TRBJ1-2, with no clear D. V dropped 5 bases and J dropped 1 base, with 11 bases sitting between them. Germline values: CDR1 SGHTA, CDR2 FQGNSA. The CDR3 consists of 14 residues. CDR3 DNA sequence: TGTGCCAGCAGCCCAAGGGCGGGTAACTATGGCTACACCTTC. It yields the protein CASSPRAGNYGYTF.

This sequence joins TRBV7-2 and TRBJ2-1; 11 nucleotides line up with TRBD2. The tail of the sequence fits TRBJ2-7 better, so the J call may be wrong. The CDR3 consists of 15 residues. The germline CDR1 and CDR2 sequences are SGHTA and FQGNSA. As DNA, the CDR3 is TGTGCCAGCAGCCCGATTAGCGGGGGGGCCAATGAGCAGTACTTC. It translates to CASSPISGGANEQYF.

This clonotype was observed a handful of times. V and J are TRBV12-3 or TRBV12-4 and TRBJ2-5; the D is unclear. The DNA matches TRBJ2-1 better at its end, which makes the J call doubtful. This CDR3 has 11 residues. CDR3 sequence (DNA): TGTGCCAGCAGTAATAAAGAGACCCAGTTCTTC. It is translated as CASSNKETQFF.

This rearrangement joins TRBV11-2 to TRBJ2-7; no firm D call. The CDR3 is 11 residues long. Deletions cut 3 bases from V and 7 bases from J, with 7 bases between. Germline assignment: CDR1 SGHAT and CDR2 FQNNGV. The CDR3: CASSFSTEQYF. The CDR3 DNA sequence: TGTGCCAGCAGCTTTAGCACAGAGCAGTACTTC.

CDR3 nucleotide sequence: TGCAGTGCTAGACCAGCGGGGTACAATGAGCAGTACTTC. As protein: CSARPAGYNEQYF. This chain links TRBV20-1 with TRBJ2-5; 7 bases map to TRBD2. J gave up 11 bases and V 2 bases, and 11 bases lay outside the gene matches. This CDR3 has 13 amino acids. The germline V gene encodes CDR1 DFQATT and CDR2 SNEGSKA (reference sequence).

The rearrangement joins TRBV28 to TRBJ1-1; D perhaps matches TRBD1 (6 bases). The CDR3 runs to 17 residues. In germline, CDR1 is MDHEN, CDR2 SYDVKM. V was clipped by 1 base and J by 0 bases, with 15 bases between them. The DNA for the CDR3 is TGTGCCAGCAGTTTATCTACAGGGTGGGCGATGAACACTGAAGCTTTCTTT. Its translation is CASSLSTGWAMNTEAFF.

This clonotype was detected a few times. V and J are TRBV7-2 and TRBJ1-1; no firm D call. Trimming removed 2 bases from V and 6 bases from J, with 10 bases in between. In germline, CDR1 is SGHTA, CDR2 FQGNSA. The CDR3 sequence is 13 residues long. The CDR3: CASSLITDSEAFF. DNA for the CDR3: TGTGCCAGCAGCTTAATTACCGACTCTGAAGCTTTCTTT.

The chain employs TRBV6-2 or TRBV6-3 and TRBJ2-1; D not certain. Germline-derived CDR1 and CDR2 are MNHEY and SVGEGT. There are 12 residues in the CDR3. The germline V and J ends were trimmed by 2 bases and 15 bases, with 14 bases remaining between them. The DNA for the CDR3 is TGTGCCAGCAGTTACCCCCCCGGGCTAATGTTCTTC. It codes for CASSYPPGLMFF.